This is a list of T cell receptor beta chains from one sample in a study of cytomegalovirus exposure and HLA in healthy donors. Sequenced by immunoSEQ multiplex PCR; TCRdb stores in-frame clones only, minus some. This sample has a few hundred thousand clones; 80% to 90% occur once, and the top ten carry around 1%. Sequencing was done on a sample of PBMCs. Receptor source: a woman between 18 and 29 years old in good health and CMV-seronegative. The CDR3 runs from the conserved cysteine through the conserved F or W. A D gene is named only where the DNA matches it firmly. The size of a clone is reported for some rows only, either as once, few or many, or as a class for expanded clones.

clone_size: .; j_call: TRBJ2-2; v_call: TRBV29-1; d_call: .; cdr3_aa: CSVVAGFANTGELFF; cdr3_nt: TGCAGCGTTGTTGCAGGGTTCGCGAACACCGGGGAGCTGTTTTTT
clone_size: .; j_call: TRBJ1-5; v_call: TRBV2; d_call: .; cdr3_aa: CASMRENSNQPQHF; cdr3_nt: TGTGCCAGCATGAGGGAGAATAGCAATCAGCCCCAGCATTTT
clone_size: .; j_call: TRBJ1-6; v_call: TRBV7-3; d_call: .; cdr3_aa: CASSRQSSYNSPLHF; cdr3_nt: TGTGCCAGCAGCCGACAGAGCTCCTATAATTCACCCCTCCACTTT
clone_size: .; j_call: TRBJ1-2; v_call: TRBV29-1; d_call: TRBD1; cdr3_aa: CSVEAATGDANYGYTF; cdr3_nt: TGCAGCGTTGAAGCCGCGACAGGGGACGCTAACTATGGCTACACCTTC
clone_size: few; j_call: TRBJ1-1; v_call: TRBV4-1; d_call: .; cdr3_aa: CASSQVQGSTEAFF; cdr3_nt: TGCGCCAGCAGCCAAGTGCAGGGGAGCACTGAAGCTTTCTTT
clone_size: .; j_call: TRBJ1-4; v_call: TRBV28; d_call: .; cdr3_aa: CASSFQGLTNEKLFF; cdr3_nt: TGTGCCAGCAGTTTCCAGGGGCTGACTAATGAAAAACTGTTTTTT
clone_size: .; j_call: TRBJ1-2; v_call: TRBV9; d_call: .; cdr3_aa: CASSPLSYGYTF; cdr3_nt: TGTGCCAGCAGCCCCCTATCCTATGGCTACACCTTC
clone_size: .; j_call: TRBJ2-2; v_call: TRBV6-4; d_call: .; cdr3_aa: CASSEGLNTGELFF; cdr3_nt: TGTGCCAGCAGTGAGGGCCTGAACACCGGGGAGCTGTTTTTT
clone_size: .; j_call: TRBJ2-3; v_call: TRBV10-3; d_call: .; cdr3_aa: CAISEHTFAGRYF; cdr3_nt: TGTGCCATCAGTGAGCATACTTTCGCGGGCCGGTATTTT
clone_size: .; j_call: TRBJ2-7; v_call: TRBV25-1; d_call: TRBD1; cdr3_aa: CASRSPGQGAYEQYF; cdr3_nt: TGTGCCAGCAGATCTCCGGGACAGGGGGCCTACGAGCAGTACTTC
clone_size: .; j_call: TRBJ1-1; v_call: TRBV4-3; d_call: .; cdr3_aa: CASSQDRLWTVRF; cdr3_nt: TGCGCCAGCAGCCAAGATCGGTTGTGGACAGTCAGGTTT
clone_size: .; j_call: TRBJ2-7; v_call: TRBV6-1; d_call: TRBD1; cdr3_aa: CASSERTGGNEQYF; cdr3_nt: TGTGCCAGCAGTGAAAGGACAGGTGGGAACGAGCAGTACTTC
clone_size: .; j_call: TRBJ1-1; v_call: TRBV4-2; d_call: .; cdr3_aa: CASSLPRSGEAFF; cdr3_nt: TGTGCCAGCAGCCTTCCGAGGTCCGGGGAAGCTTTCTTT
clone_size: .; j_call: TRBJ1-2; v_call: TRBV27; d_call: .; cdr3_aa: CASSPWGGLNYGYTF; cdr3_nt: TGTGCCAGCAGCCCATGGGGGGGCCTTAACTATGGCTACACCTTC
clone_size: .; j_call: TRBJ1-5; v_call: TRBV11-2; d_call: .; cdr3_aa: CASSLDHNRANQPQHF; cdr3_nt: TGTGCCAGCAGCTTAGATCATAACAGGGCCAATCAGCCCCAGCATTTT
clone_size: .; j_call: TRBJ2-7; v_call: TRBV4-1; d_call: TRBD2; cdr3_aa: CASSLTTSGRYEQYF; cdr3_nt: TGCGCCAGCAGCCTTACGACTAGCGGGAGATACGAGCAGTACTTC
clone_size: .; j_call: TRBJ2-2; v_call: TRBV29-1; d_call: .; cdr3_aa: CSVQLNGNTGELFF; cdr3_nt: TGCAGCGTTCAACTGAATGGGAACACCGGGGAGCTGTTTTTT
clone_size: .; j_call: TRBJ2-7; v_call: TRBV7-8; d_call: TRBD1; cdr3_aa: CASSKSQGEFHEQYF; cdr3_nt: TGTGCCAGCAGCAAGTCACAGGGGGAGTTCCACGAGCAGTACTTC
clone_size: .; j_call: TRBJ2-7; v_call: TRBV30; d_call: .; cdr3_aa: CAWSSGDPYEQYF; cdr3_nt: TGTGCCTGGAGTTCCGGAGATCCCTACGAGCAGTACTTC
clone_size: .; j_call: TRBJ2-2; v_call: TRBV30; d_call: .; cdr3_aa: CASPLAAGTITGELFF; cdr3_nt: TGTGCCTCCCCGCTTGCGGCCGGGACAATCACCGGGGAGCTGTTTTTT
clone_size: .; j_call: TRBJ1-1; v_call: TRBV5-1; d_call: TRBD1; cdr3_aa: CASSLTGTVNTEAFF; cdr3_nt: TGCGCCAGCAGCTTGACGGGGACAGTGAACACTGAAGCTTTCTTT
clone_size: few; j_call: TRBJ2-7; v_call: TRBV7-9; d_call: .; cdr3_aa: CASSPILGKNAYEQYF; cdr3_nt: TGTGCCAGCAGCCCCATACTAGGGAAAAACGCCTACGAGCAGTACTTC
clone_size: .; j_call: TRBJ2-1; v_call: TRBV10-3; d_call: .; cdr3_aa: CAISGGGAMSEQFF; cdr3_nt: TGTGCCATCAGTGGAGGGGGGGCAATGAGTGAGCAGTTCTTC
clone_size: .; j_call: TRBJ1-5; v_call: TRBV6-5; d_call: .; cdr3_aa: CASSYGPGQPQHF; cdr3_nt: TGTGCCAGCAGTTACGGACCAGGGCAGCCCCAGCATTTT
clone_size: .; j_call: TRBJ2-3; v_call: TRBV30; d_call: TRBD2; cdr3_aa: CAWSLAGVPYSTDTQYF; cdr3_nt: TGTGCCTGGAGCCTAGCGGGGGTCCCATATAGCACAGATACGCAGTATTTT
clone_size: .; j_call: TRBJ2-1; v_call: TRBV5-1; d_call: .; cdr3_aa: CASSLTSAYYNEQFF; cdr3_nt: TGCGCCAGCAGCTTGACGAGCGCTTACTACAATGAGCAGTTCTTC
clone_size: .; j_call: TRBJ1-1; v_call: TRBV5-6; d_call: .; cdr3_aa: CASSLQAMNTEAFF; cdr3_nt: TGTGCCAGCAGCTTGCAGGCAATGAACACTGAAGCTTTCTTT
clone_size: .; j_call: TRBJ1-2; v_call: TRBV6-1; d_call: .; cdr3_aa: CASSEWGPYGYTF; cdr3_nt: TGTGCCAGCAGTGAATGGGGCCCCTATGGCTACACCTTC
clone_size: .; j_call: TRBJ2-3; v_call: TRBV7-6; d_call: TRBD2; cdr3_aa: CASSHPGGTSGLDTQYF; cdr3_nt: TGTGCCAGCAGTCACCCCGGCGGGACTAGCGGCTTAGATACGCAGTATTTT
clone_size: once; j_call: TRBJ1-2; v_call: TRBV27; d_call: .; cdr3_aa: CASSLRTGYGYTF; cdr3_nt: TGTGCCAGCAGTTTAAGGACGGGGTATGGCTACACCTTC
clone_size: .; j_call: TRBJ2-6; v_call: TRBV29-1; d_call: .; cdr3_aa: CSVVGSSTSGANVLTF; cdr3_nt: TGCAGCGTTGTGGGCAGCTCAACCTCTGGGGCCAACGTCCTGACTTTC
clone_size: few; j_call: TRBJ2-2; v_call: TRBV7-3; d_call: .; cdr3_aa: CASSSGVGELFF; cdr3_nt: TGTGCCAGCAGCTCAGGGGTCGGGGAGCTGTTTTTT
clone_size: .; j_call: TRBJ2-2; v_call: TRBV6-1; d_call: TRBD1; cdr3_aa: CASRGTGRNTGELFF; cdr3_nt: TGTGCCAGCCGGGGGACAGGGAGGAACACCGGGGAGCTGTTTTTT
clone_size: once; j_call: TRBJ2-7; v_call: TRBV7-2; d_call: TRBD1; cdr3_aa: CASSYWALRQGEQYF; cdr3_nt: TGTGCCAGCAGCTATTGGGCACTTAGACAGGGCGAGCAGTACTTC
clone_size: .; j_call: TRBJ2-1; v_call: TRBV7-2; d_call: TRBD2; cdr3_aa: CASNEFGTSGGHSYNEQFF; cdr3_nt: TGTGCCAGCAACGAATTTGGGACTAGCGGGGGGCACTCCTACAATGAGCAGTTCTTC
clone_size: .; j_call: TRBJ2-1; v_call: TRBV28; d_call: TRBD1; cdr3_aa: CASSPPGQGQNEQFF; cdr3_nt: TGTGCCAGCAGTCCTCCGGGACAGGGTCAAAATGAGCAGTTCTTC
clone_size: .; j_call: TRBJ1-5; v_call: TRBV4-1; d_call: .; cdr3_aa: CASSQEGQGRTPQHF; cdr3_nt: TGCGCCAGCAGCCAAGAGGGGCAGGGCCGGACGCCCCAGCATTTT
clone_size: .; j_call: TRBJ2-1; v_call: TRBV5-1; d_call: TRBD2; cdr3_aa: CASSLRGLAGSSYNEQFF; cdr3_nt: TGCGCCAGCAGCTTGCGAGGGCTAGCGGGAAGCTCCTACAATGAGCAGTTCTTC
clone_size: .; j_call: TRBJ2-7; v_call: TRBV6-4; d_call: TRBD1; cdr3_aa: CASSITGDEQYF; cdr3_nt: TGTGCCAGCAGCATCACAGGGGACGAGCAGTACTTC
clone_size: .; j_call: TRBJ2-2; v_call: TRBV7-9; d_call: .; cdr3_aa: CAVQEVSNTGELFF; cdr3_nt: TGTGCCGTCCAGGAGGTATCGAACACCGGGGAGCTGTTTTTT
clone_size: few; j_call: TRBJ2-7; v_call: TRBV6-5; d_call: .; cdr3_aa: CATTGTGSYEQYF; cdr3_nt: TGTGCCACTACAGGGACGGGTTCCTACGAGCAGTACTTC
clone_size: .; j_call: TRBJ2-3; v_call: TRBV4-1; d_call: TRBD2; cdr3_aa: CASSQALAGAGYF; cdr3_nt: TGCGCCAGCAGCCAAGCACTAGCGGGGGCCGGGTATTTT
clone_size: once; j_call: TRBJ2-2; v_call: TRBV2; d_call: .; cdr3_aa: CASSGPGRPNTGELFF; cdr3_nt: TGTGCCAGCAGTGGCCCTGGCAGGCCGAACACCGGGGAGCTGTTTTTT
clone_size: few; j_call: TRBJ1-2; v_call: TRBV20-1; d_call: .; cdr3_aa: CSARAGIGYTF; cdr3_nt: TGCAGTGCTAGAGCAGGGATCGGCTACACCTTC
clone_size: .; j_call: TRBJ2-2; v_call: TRBV29-1; d_call: TRBD2; cdr3_aa: CSVDASGRSGELFF; cdr3_nt: TGCAGCGTTGACGCTAGCGGGAGGTCCGGGGAGCTGTTTTTT
clone_size: .; j_call: TRBJ2-7; v_call: TRBV7-2; d_call: .; cdr3_aa: CASSEVFRYEQYF; cdr3_nt: TGTGCCAGCAGCGAGGTTTTCCGATACGAGCAGTACTTC
clone_size: .; j_call: TRBJ1-6; v_call: TRBV27; d_call: .; cdr3_aa: CASSLSAGDFNSPLHF; cdr3_nt: TGTGCCAGCAGTTTATCTGCGGGGGATTTTAATTCACCCCTCCACTTT